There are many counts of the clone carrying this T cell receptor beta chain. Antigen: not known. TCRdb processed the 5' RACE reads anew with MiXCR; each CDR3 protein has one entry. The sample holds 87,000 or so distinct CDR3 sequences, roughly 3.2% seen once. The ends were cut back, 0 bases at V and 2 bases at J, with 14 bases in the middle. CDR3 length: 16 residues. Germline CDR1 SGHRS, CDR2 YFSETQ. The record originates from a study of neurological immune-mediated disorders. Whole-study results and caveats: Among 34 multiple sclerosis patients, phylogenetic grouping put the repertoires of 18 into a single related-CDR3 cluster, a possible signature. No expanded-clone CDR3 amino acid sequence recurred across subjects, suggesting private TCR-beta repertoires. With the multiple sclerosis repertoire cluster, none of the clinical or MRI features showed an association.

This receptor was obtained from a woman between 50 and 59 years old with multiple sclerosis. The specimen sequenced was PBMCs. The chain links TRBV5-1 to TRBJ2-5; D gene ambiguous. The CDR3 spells CASSLGEVGRQETQYF. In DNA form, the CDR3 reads TGCGCCAGCAGCTTGGGCGAGGTGGGCAGACAAGAGACCCAGTACTTC.